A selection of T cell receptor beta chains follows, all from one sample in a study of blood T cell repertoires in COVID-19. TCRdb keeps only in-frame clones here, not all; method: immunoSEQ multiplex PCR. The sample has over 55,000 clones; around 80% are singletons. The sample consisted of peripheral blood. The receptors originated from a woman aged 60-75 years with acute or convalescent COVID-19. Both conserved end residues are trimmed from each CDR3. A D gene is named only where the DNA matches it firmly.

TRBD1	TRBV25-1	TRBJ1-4	ASGTGLEKLF
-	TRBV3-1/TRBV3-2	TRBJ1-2	ASSQGGRPGYT
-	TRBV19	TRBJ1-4	ASSIITVNEKLF
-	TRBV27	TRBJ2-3	ASSSLGNTDTQY
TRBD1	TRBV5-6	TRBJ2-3	ASTRQGPNTQY
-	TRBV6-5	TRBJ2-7	ASRGTPGYEQY
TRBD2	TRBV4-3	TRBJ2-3	ASSPLTSGGSSDTQY
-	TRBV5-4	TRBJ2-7	ASSLDRSYEQY
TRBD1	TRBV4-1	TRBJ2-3	ASSQEGSGGLSADTQY
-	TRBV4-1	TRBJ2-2	ASSQEAPGTGELF
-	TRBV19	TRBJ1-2	ASSIEMDSYGYT
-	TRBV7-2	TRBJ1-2	ASRVDRNYGYT
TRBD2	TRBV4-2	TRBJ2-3	ASSHGGASTDTQY
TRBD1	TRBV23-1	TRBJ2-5	ASSHGRGLVETQY
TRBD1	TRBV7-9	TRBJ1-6	ASSARQGRNSPLH
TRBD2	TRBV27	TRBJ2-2	ASSPLQAGGQYGGELF
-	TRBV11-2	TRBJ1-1	ASSFGDSRGAF
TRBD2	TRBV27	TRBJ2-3	ASSLSSGGDTQY
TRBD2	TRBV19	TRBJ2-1	ASSINGGGRNEQF
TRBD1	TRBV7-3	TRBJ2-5	ASSTTGTDGETQY